Described below is a single TCR beta chain sequence and its context. The CDR3 is made up of 15 amino acids. From germline, CDR1 is SGHNT and CDR2 YYREEE (reference sequence). The V end was cut by 0 bases, the J end by 5 bases, with 14 bases between. Authors' analysis steps: Scientists estimated how many nucleated cells there were by amplifying reference gene primers. Data came from immunoSEQ multiplex PCR; TCRdb stores just in-frame clones and leaves some out. Clone size and the V and J calls come from that table; the DNA yielded D and trimming. The data hold over 95,000 clones, with roughly 85% observed a single time. The sample originates from a study of blood T cell repertoires in COVID-19. Study background: Whether acute or convalescent, the COVID-19 samples came from the United States, Italy and Spain. The analysed material was cDNA or gDNA that came from T cells, B-cell-depleted T cells, or PBMCs.

The Seattle site enrolled patients during active infection and followed them longitudinally. The clonotype was recovered from a woman aged 60-75 years with COVID-19, enrolled during active disease. The sequencing input was peripheral blood. J is TRBJ2-5 and V is TRBV5-4, with D perhaps TRBD1 (7 bases). CDR3 loop: CASSLDRGRDETQYF. DNA of the CDR3: TGTGCCAGCAGCTTGGATAGGGGGCGGGATGAGACCCAGTACTTC.